This note documents a single T cell receptor (beta chain) sequence. This specimen includes other DNA sequences encoding the same CDR3. These data come from a study of blood T cell repertoires in COVID-19. Study at large: Samples representing acute and convalescent COVID-19 were sourced from the United States, Italy and Spain. Sources were T cells, B-cell-depleted T cells, or PBMCs; the material itself was cDNA or gDNA.

This CDR3 contains 15 residues. Germline values: CDR1 LNHDA, CDR2 SQIVND (reference sequence). V gave up 1 base and J gave up 4 bases; unmatched junction bases: 2. In the original processing: Cell counts per sample came from amplifying reference gene primers. Some clones are missing from TCRdb's copy, which holds only in-frame ones; the method was immunoSEQ multiplex PCR. Clonal size and the V and J genes are those of that table, whereas D and trimming came from the DNA. The sample has over 150,000 clones; more than 75% are singletons. Participants had their cohort set by participant-reported clinical history.

This sequence was found in a woman aged 50 to 65 who had recovered from COVID-19. The sequenced sample consisted of PBMCs or T cells enriched from blood (not recorded which). V usage is TRBV19 and J usage is TRBJ1-5; 9 bases agree with TRBD1. CDR3 sequence: CASSIGQGGNQPQHF. The CDR3 region has the DNA TGTGCCAGTAGTATAGGACAGGGGGGAAATCAGCCCCAGCATTTT.